Each of the 28 T cell receptor beta chains below was sequenced from the same sample in a study of cytomegalovirus exposure and HLA in healthy donors. With 60 Vbeta and 13 Jbeta primers, the PCR was carried out. TCRdb's table, derived via immunoSEQ multiplex PCR, lists solely in-frame clones and lacks some. This table holds 100,000 to 150,000 clones, over 75% found once. The sequencing sample was made of PBMCs. The receptors were sampled from a man younger than 35 in good health and CMV-seropositive.

In its sample, this clone was seen once. V gene TRBV5-6 combines with J gene TRBJ2-3; TRBD1 aligns across 10 bases. The trim removed 4 bases at V and 2 bases at J, leaving 7 bases unmatched. This CDR3 has 16 residues. From germline, CDR1 is SGHDT and CDR2 YYEEEE. The CDR3 loop reads CASSPPGQGYTDTQYF. The CDR3 region has the DNA TGTGCCAGCAGCCCGCCGGGACAGGGGTACACAGATACGCAGTATTTT. Full variable domain (outside the CDR3, taken from reference TRBV5-6 and TRBJ2-3): DAGVTQSPTHLIKTRGQQVTLRCSPKSGHDTVSWYQQALGQGPQFIFQYYEEEERQRGNFPDRFSGHQFPNYSSELNVNALLLGDSALYLCASSPPGQGYTDTQYFGPGTRLTVL.

V gene TRBV7-6 combines with J gene TRBJ1-2; D ambiguous. This CDR3 region has 14 residues. In germline, CDR1 is SGHVS, CDR2 FNYEAQ. The germline V and J ends were trimmed by 4 bases and 4 bases, with 13 bases remaining between them. The DNA of the CDR3 is TGTGCCAGCAGCTCGGGAGAGTGGGGCTATGGCTACACCTTC. This sequence encodes CASSSGEWGYGYTF.

DNA for the CDR3: TGTGCCAGCAGCTCTATAGCGGGAGGGGGCTATGAGCAGTTCTTC. Its translation is CASSSIAGGGYEQFF. The V call is TRBV5-6, the J call TRBJ2-1; 11 nucleotides agree with TRBD2. The CDR3 runs 15 residues. V was clipped by 3 bases and J by 8 bases; unmatched bases: 7. Germline CDR1 and CDR2: SGHDT and YYEEEE.

The J gene is TRBJ2-1, the V gene TRBV7-9; D call uncertain. This CDR3 has 13 amino acids. Germline V gives CDR1 SEHNR, CDR2 FQNEAQ (reference sequence). Trimming took 2 bases from V and 6 from J, leaving 8 bases between them. CDR3 sequence (DNA): TGTGCCAGCAGCTTAAACCCTACCAATGAGCAGTTCTTC. It codes for CASSLNPTNEQFF.

V and J are TRBV5-1 and TRBJ2-3, with D perhaps matching TRBD1 (6 bases). The CDR3 totals 13 residues. The germline V gene has CDR1 SGHRS and CDR2 YFSETQ. With 6 bases removed from V and 12 bases from J, the gap between germline ends came to 20 bases. As DNA, the CDR3 is TGCGCCAGCAACTCAGGGGCGGAAAGCCCCCAGTATTTT. Protein: CASNSGAESPQYF.

The genes are TRBV4-3 and TRBJ2-3; maybe TRBD2 (5 bases). Per germline, CDR1 LGHNA and CDR2 YSLEER. Trimming took 1 base from V and 2 from J, leaving 13 bases between them. The CDR3 contains 16 residues. CDR3 sequence reads: CASSQVYEGFTDTQYF. CDR3 DNA sequence: TGCGCCAGCAGCCAAGTTTACGAGGGATTCACAGATACGCAGTATTTT.

The rearrangement joins TRBV18 to TRBJ2-1, with 10 bases fitting TRBD1. Germline-derived CDR1 and CDR2 are KGHSH and LQKENI. The CDR3 spans 15 residues. J lost 8 bases, V lost 6 bases, and 10 bases had no gene match. Written as DNA, the CDR3 is TGTGCCAGCTCTACCGCCGGGACAGGGGATTATGAGCAGTTCTTC. This gives the protein CASSTAGTGDYEQFF.

Only one count was recorded for this clone. The chain combines TRBV14 with TRBJ1-1; D remains ambiguous. This CDR3 has 17 residues. Germline CDR1 is SGHDN and CDR2 is FVKESK. Trimming removed 3 bases from V and 1 base from J, with 18 bases in between. The CDR3 loop is CASSHLFPGRENTEAFF. The CDR3 DNA follows: TGTGCCAGCAGCCACCTATTTCCTGGCCGGGAGAACACTGAAGCTTTCTTT.

This chain connects TRBV18 to TRBJ2-1; 8 bases map to TRBD1. The CDR3 sequence is 14 residues long. The ends lost 4 bases at V and 10 bases at J; junction bases unmatched: 9. From germline, CDR1 is KGHSH and CDR2 LQKENI. In nucleotides, the CDR3 is TGTGCCAGCTCACTCTCCGGACAGGGCGGCGAGCAGTTCTTC. Protein: CASSLSGQGGEQFF.

The J gene is TRBJ1-2, the V gene TRBV7-9; 7 bases align to TRBD1. The germline V gene encodes CDR1 SEHNR and CDR2 FQNEAQ (reference sequence). Germline trimming cut 5 bases from V and 7 bases from J; bases unmatched to any gene: 7. The CDR3 totals 13 residues. CDR3 sequence: CASSRLTGSGYTF. The CDR3 DNA reads TGTGCCAGCAGCCGACTGACAGGGTCTGGCTACACCTTC.

The CDR3 loop reads CASSQDRDRPDFNYGYTF. The CDR3 bases are TGCGCCAGCAGCCAAGATAGGGACAGGCCAGACTTTAACTATGGCTACACCTTC. The V gene is TRBV4-3, the J gene TRBJ1-2; 8 positions agree with TRBD1. The CDR3 has 18 amino acids. Unmatched junction bases numbered 10, after V lost 0 bases and J lost 1 base. Germline CDR1 reads LGHNA; CDR2 reads YSLEER.

The genes are TRBV14 and TRBJ2-7, with 8 nucleotides matching TRBD1. V lost 8 bases, J lost 0 bases, and 9 bases stayed unmatched. Germline V lookup: CDR1 SGHDN, CDR2 FVKESK. The CDR3 spans 15 residues. CDR3 bases: TGTGCCAGCTCCCTGGGACAGGCCAACTCCTACGAGCAGTACTTC. This gives the protein CASSLGQANSYEQYF.

V and J are TRBV2 and TRBJ1-6, with TRBD1 matching over 10 bases. Germline CDR1 is SNHLY and CDR2 is FYNNEI. Losses at the gene ends were 4 bases for V and 7 bases for J; bases not matched to a gene: 4. The CDR3 loop spans 15 amino acids. As DNA, the CDR3 is TGTGCCAGCAGTGTCGGGGACAGGGGAAATTCACCCCTCCACTTT. This translates into CASSVGDRGNSPLHF.

This sequence joins TRBV7-2 and TRBJ1-1; no definite D call. This CDR3 contains 14 residues. Deletions cut 3 bases from V and 2 bases from J, with 10 bases between. The germline CDR1 and CDR2 sequences are SGHTA and FQGNSA. CDR3 DNA sequence: TGTGCCAGCAGCTTGGCCACAGTAAACACTGAAGCTTTCTTT. Its translation: CASSLATVNTEAFF.

This rearrangement joins TRBV19 to TRBJ2-1; 11 nucleotides match TRBD2. CDR3 size: 16 residues. J was trimmed by 4 bases and V by 3 bases; bases with no gene match: 5. The germline gives CDR1 LNHDA, CDR2 SQIVND (reference sequence). CDR3 protein: CASSMGGLAVYNEQFF. The CDR3, as DNA: TGTGCCAGTAGTATGGGGGGACTAGCGGTTTACAATGAGCAGTTCTTC. Using reference TRBV19 and TRBJ2-1 for the parts outside the CDR3, the full variable domain is DGGITQSPKYLFRKEGQNVTLSCEQNLNHDAMYWYRQDPGQGLRLIYYSQIVNDFQKGDIAEGYSVSREKKESFPLTVTSAQKNPTAFYLCASSMGGLAVYNEQFFGPGTRLTVL.

This clone was counted between two and nine times. The rearrangement joins TRBV7-6 to TRBJ2-7; D may be TRBD1 (6 bases). The V gene lost 5 bases and the J gene lost 2 bases, with 16 bases spanning the gap. CDR3 length: 15 residues. Germline CDR1 is SGHVS and CDR2 is FNYEAQ. CDR3 residues: CASSRANEGAYEQYF. CDR3 coding DNA: TGTGCCAGCAGCAGAGCCAACGAGGGGGCCTACGAGCAGTACTTC.

The chain joins TRBV7-6 to TRBJ1-4, with 8 bases matching TRBD1. The CDR3 runs 13 residues. With 5 bases clipped from V and 7 bases from J, the junction kept 3 bases outside the gene matches. CDR1 SGHVS and CDR2 FNYEAQ come from the germline V gene. The CDR3 protein is CASSAGGSEKLFF. CDR3 nucleotide sequence: TGTGCCAGCAGCGCAGGGGGCTCTGAAAAACTGTTTTTT.

This chain joins TRBV2 and TRBJ1-6, with D possibly being TRBD1 (5 bases). CDR3 length: 13 amino acids. Germline V gives CDR1 SNHLY, CDR2 FYNNEI. Trimming stripped 6 bases from V and 9 bases from J, with 12 bases between. The CDR3 nucleotides read TGTGCCAGCAGATCAGGGATGGCTTCACCCCTCCACTTT. Protein: CASRSGMASPLHF.

A few counts support this clone. The chain employs TRBV5-1 and TRBJ2-1, with TRBD2 identical over 10 bases. CDR3 size: 14 residues. J lost 8 bases, V lost 5 bases, and 7 bases had no gene match. CDR1 and CDR2 from the germline V gene are SGHRS and YFSETQ. The CDR3 nucleotides are TGCGCCAGCAGAATAGCGGGAGGTGGAGATGAGCAGTTCTTC. This codes for CASRIAGGGDEQFF.

The chain has TRBV25-1 and TRBJ2-1; D is possibly TRBD2 (5 bases). CDR1 MGHDK and CDR2 SYGVNS come from the germline V gene. The CDR3 length is 15 residues. Trimming took 6 bases from V and 0 from J, leaving 12 bases between them. CDR3 amino acids: CASRESGLSYNEQFF. CDR3 coding DNA: TGTGCCAGCAGGGAGAGCGGACTCTCCTACAATGAGCAGTTCTTC. Drawing the rest from reference TRBV25-1 and TRBJ2-1, the complete variable domain is EADIYQTPRYLVIGTGKKITLECSQTMGHDKMYWYQQDPGMELHLIHYSYGVNSTEKGDLSSESTVSRIRTEHFPLTLESARPSHTSQYLCASRESGLSYNEQFFGPGTRLTVL.

The chain carries TRBV5-1 and TRBJ1-1; 7 bases match TRBD1. The CDR3 is 15 residues long. Germline V CDR1 and CDR2: SGHRS, YFSETQ. J was trimmed by 6 bases and V by 0 bases; bases with no gene match: 8. Here the CDR3 reads CASSLGDRAVSEAFF. In DNA form, the CDR3 reads TGCGCCAGCAGCTTGGGAGACAGGGCGGTTTCTGAAGCTTTCTTT.

This chain uses TRBV27 with TRBJ1-2; TRBD1 is a possible D gene (6 bases). Trimming removed 3 bases from V and 8 bases from J, with 10 bases in between. The CDR3 runs to 12 residues. Germline values: CDR1 MNHEY, CDR2 SMNVEV (reference sequence). The CDR3 loop reads CASSLTGRGYTF. CDR3 coding DNA: TGTGCCAGCAGTTTGACAGGACGGGGCTACACCTTC.

V is TRBV7-6 and J is TRBJ2-7, with TRBD1 matching over 8 bases. The CDR3 is 14 amino acids. V shed 3 bases and J 1 base; nucleotides not matched to a gene: 2. Germline CDR1 SGHVS, CDR2 FNYEAQ. The CDR3 is CASSFGTGSYEQYF. CDR3 DNA sequence: TGTGCCAGCAGCTTTGGGACAGGTTCCTACGAGCAGTACTTC.

The CDR3 spells CASSEVEGRYNEQFF. CDR3 coding DNA: TGTGCCAGCAGTGAGGTGGAGGGGAGGTACAATGAGCAGTTCTTC. The chain is built from TRBV2 and TRBJ2-1; maybe TRBD2 (6 bases). Germline CDR1 and CDR2: SNHLY and FYNNEI. The V and J ends lost 3 bases and 4 bases respectively, with 13 bases between them. The CDR3 is 15 amino acids.

The chain has TRBV2 and TRBJ2-1, with TRBD1 as a possible D gene (6 bases). This CDR3 has 14 residues. Looked up from germline, CDR1 is SNHLY and CDR2 is FYNNEI. Trimming removed 6 bases from V and 9 bases from J, with 18 bases in between. The CDR3 DNA follows: TGTGCCAGCAGGAGGACAGAGAGTTCCGGTGAGCAGTTCTTC. It encodes CASRRTESSGEQFF.

This clone has only a few counts. Other DNA sequences within the sample encode an identical CDR3. The chain recombines TRBV27 with TRBJ1-1; 7 positions agree with TRBD1. CDR3 length: 14 residues. Trimming at V came to 5 bases and at J to 2 bases, leaving 5 bases not matched to a gene. Germline V CDR1 and CDR2: MNHEY, SMNVEV (reference sequence). In DNA, the CDR3 is TGTGCCAGCAGTACATGGGACAGCAACACTGAAGCTTTCTTT. Translated: CASSTWDSNTEAFF.

The chain couples TRBV5-1 to TRBJ1-3, with D perhaps matching TRBD1 (6 bases). The CDR3 consists of 15 residues. Germline V CDR1 and CDR2: SGHRS, YFSETQ. Trimming cost V 4 bases and J 0 bases, with 11 bases left between them. The CDR3 spells CASSQGQNSGNTIYF. The CDR3 bases are TGCGCCAGCAGCCAGGGACAAAACTCTGGAAACACCATATATTTT.

This sequence joins TRBV14 and TRBJ1-1, with D possibly being TRBD1 (5 bases). Trimming cost V 0 bases and J 6 bases, with 14 bases left between them. The germline V gene has CDR1 SGHDN and CDR2 FVKESK. The CDR3 runs to 15 residues. CDR3 amino acids: CASSQDQHGGSEAFF. The DNA for the CDR3 is TGTGCCAGCAGCCAAGACCAGCACGGGGGGTCTGAAGCTTTCTTT. The full variable domain, with the rest looked up from reference TRBV14 and TRBJ1-1, is EAGVTQFPSHSVIEKGQTVTLRCDPISGHDNLYWYRRVMGKEIKFLLHFVKESKQDESGMPNNRFLAERTGGTYSTLKVQPAELEDSGVYFCASSQDQHGGSEAFFGQGTRLTVV.